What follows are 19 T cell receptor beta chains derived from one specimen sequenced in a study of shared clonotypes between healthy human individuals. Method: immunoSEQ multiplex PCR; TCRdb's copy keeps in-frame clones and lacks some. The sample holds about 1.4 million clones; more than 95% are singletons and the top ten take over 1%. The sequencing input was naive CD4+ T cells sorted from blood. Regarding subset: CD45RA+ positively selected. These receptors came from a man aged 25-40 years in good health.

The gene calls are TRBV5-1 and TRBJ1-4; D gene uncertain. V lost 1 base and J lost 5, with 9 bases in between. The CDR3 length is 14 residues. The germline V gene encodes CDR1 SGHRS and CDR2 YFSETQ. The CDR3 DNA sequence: TGCGCCAGCAGCTTGTTCAGCCTGAATGAAAAACTGTTTTTT. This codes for CASSLFSLNEKLFF.

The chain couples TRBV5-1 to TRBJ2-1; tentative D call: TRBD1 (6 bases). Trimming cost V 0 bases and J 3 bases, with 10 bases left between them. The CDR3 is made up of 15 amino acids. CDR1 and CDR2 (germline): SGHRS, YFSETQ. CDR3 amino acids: CASSLGGQSYNEQFF. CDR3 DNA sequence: TGCGCCAGCAGCTTGGGAGGACAGAGCTACAATGAGCAGTTCTTC.

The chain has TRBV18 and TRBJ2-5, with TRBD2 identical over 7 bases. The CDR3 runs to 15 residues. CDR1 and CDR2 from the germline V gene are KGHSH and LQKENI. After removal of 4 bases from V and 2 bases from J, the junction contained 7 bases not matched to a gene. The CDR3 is CASSRFAGAQETQYF. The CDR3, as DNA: TGTGCCAGCTCACGGTTCGCGGGAGCACAAGAGACCCAGTACTTC. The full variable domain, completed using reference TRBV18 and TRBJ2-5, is NAGVMQNPRHLVRRRGQEARLRCSPMKGHSHVYWYRQLPEEGLKFMVYLQKENIIDESGMPKERFSAEFPKEGPSILRIQQVVRGDSAAYFCASSRFAGAQETQYFGPGTRLLVL.

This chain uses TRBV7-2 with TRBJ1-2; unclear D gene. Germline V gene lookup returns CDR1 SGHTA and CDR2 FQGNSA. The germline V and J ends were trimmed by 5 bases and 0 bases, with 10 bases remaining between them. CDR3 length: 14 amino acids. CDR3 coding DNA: TGTGCCAGCAGCCCCGGACCGACTAACTATGGCTACACCTTC. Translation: CASSPGPTNYGYTF. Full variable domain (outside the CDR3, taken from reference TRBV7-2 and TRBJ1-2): GAGVSQSPSNKVTEKGKDVELRCDPISGHTALYWYRQSLGQGLEFLIYFQGNSAPDKSGLPSDRFSAERTGGSVSTLTIQRTQQEDSAVYLCASSPGPTNYGYTFGSGTRLTVV.

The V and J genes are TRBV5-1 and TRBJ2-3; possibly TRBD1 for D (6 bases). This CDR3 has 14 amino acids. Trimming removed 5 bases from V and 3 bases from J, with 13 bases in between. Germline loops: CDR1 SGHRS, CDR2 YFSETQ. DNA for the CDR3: TGCGCCAGCAGGAACGGACAGATTACAGATACGCAGTATTTT. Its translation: CASRNGQITDTQYF.

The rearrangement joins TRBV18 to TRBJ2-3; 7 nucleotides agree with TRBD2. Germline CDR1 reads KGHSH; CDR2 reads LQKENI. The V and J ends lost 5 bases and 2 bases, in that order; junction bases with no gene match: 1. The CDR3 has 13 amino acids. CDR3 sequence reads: CASSGTTTDTQYF. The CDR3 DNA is TGTGCCAGCTCAGGGACTACCACAGATACGCAGTATTTT.

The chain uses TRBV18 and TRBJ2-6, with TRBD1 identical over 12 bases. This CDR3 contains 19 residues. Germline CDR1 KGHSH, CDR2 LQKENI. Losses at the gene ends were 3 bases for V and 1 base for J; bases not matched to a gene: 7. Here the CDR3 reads CASSPGQGAPWSGANVLTF. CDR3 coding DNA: TGTGCCAGCTCACCGGGACAGGGGGCCCCTTGGTCTGGGGCCAACGTCCTGACTTTC.

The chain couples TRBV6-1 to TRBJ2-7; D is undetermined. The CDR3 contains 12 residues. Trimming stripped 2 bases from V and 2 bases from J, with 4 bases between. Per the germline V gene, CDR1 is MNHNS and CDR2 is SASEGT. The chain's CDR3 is CASSEFAYEQYF. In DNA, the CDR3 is TGTGCCAGCAGTGAATTTGCCTACGAGCAGTACTTC.

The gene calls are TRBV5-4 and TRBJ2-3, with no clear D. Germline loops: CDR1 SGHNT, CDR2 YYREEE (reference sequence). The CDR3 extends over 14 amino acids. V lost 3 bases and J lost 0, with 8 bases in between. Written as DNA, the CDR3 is TGTGCCAGCAGCTCGGCTACTAGCACAGATACGCAGTATTTT. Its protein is CASSSATSTDTQYF.

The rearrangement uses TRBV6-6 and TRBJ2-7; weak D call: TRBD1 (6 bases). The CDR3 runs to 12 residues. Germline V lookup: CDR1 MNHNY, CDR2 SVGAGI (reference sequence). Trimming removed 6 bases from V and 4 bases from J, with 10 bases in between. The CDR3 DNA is TGTGCCAGCAGAAGGCAGGGGTACGAGCAGTACTTC. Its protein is CASRRQGYEQYF.

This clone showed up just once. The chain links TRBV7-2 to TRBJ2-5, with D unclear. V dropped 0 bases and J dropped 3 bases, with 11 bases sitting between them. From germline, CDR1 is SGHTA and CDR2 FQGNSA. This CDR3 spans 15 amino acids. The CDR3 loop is CASSLAWQSKETQYF. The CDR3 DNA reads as TGTGCCAGCAGCTTAGCGTGGCAGAGTAAAGAGACCCAGTACTTC.

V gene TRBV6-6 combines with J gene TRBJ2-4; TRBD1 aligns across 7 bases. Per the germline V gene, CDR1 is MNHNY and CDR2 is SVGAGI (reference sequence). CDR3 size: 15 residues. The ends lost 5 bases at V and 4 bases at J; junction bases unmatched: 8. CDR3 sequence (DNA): TGTGCCAGCAGTCACCCGCGGACAGGAAAAAACATTCAGTACTTC. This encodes CASSHPRTGKNIQYF.

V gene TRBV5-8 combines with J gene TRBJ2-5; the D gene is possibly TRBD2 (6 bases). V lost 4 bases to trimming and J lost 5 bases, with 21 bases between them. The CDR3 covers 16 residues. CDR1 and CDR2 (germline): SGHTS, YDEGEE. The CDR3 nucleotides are TGTGCCAGCAGCATTGGTTCGCCGGGGGTCGGGGAGACCCAGTACTTC. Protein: CASSIGSPGVGETQYF.

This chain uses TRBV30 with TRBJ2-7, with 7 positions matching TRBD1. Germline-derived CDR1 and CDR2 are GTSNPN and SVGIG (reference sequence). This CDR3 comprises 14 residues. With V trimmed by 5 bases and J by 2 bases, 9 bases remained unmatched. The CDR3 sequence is CAWDRAGVTYEQYF. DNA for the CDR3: TGTGCCTGGGACAGGGCAGGGGTTACCTACGAGCAGTACTTC.

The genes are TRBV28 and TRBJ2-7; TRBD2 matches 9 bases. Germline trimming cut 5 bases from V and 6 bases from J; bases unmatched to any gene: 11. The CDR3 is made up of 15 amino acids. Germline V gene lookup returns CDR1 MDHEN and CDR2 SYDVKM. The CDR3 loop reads CASSLPSGITFEQYF. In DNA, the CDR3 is TGTGCCAGCAGTCTCCCTAGCGGGATCACTTTCGAGCAGTACTTC.

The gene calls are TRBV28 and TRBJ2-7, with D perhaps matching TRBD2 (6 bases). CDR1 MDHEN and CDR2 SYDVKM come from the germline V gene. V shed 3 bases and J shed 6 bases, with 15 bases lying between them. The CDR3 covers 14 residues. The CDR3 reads CASSLWSPGLEQYF. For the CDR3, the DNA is TGTGCCAGCAGTTTGTGGTCCCCGGGACTCGAGCAGTACTTC.

The CDR3 loop reads CASSLFREATDEQYF. The DNA for the CDR3 is TGTGCCAGCTCCCTCTTTCGTGAGGCTACAGACGAGCAGTACTTC. The chain joins TRBV18 to TRBJ2-7; no clear D gene. Germline V gene lookup returns CDR1 KGHSH and CDR2 LQKENI. Trimming stripped 6 bases from V and 5 bases from J, with 20 bases between. This CDR3 is built from 15 residues.

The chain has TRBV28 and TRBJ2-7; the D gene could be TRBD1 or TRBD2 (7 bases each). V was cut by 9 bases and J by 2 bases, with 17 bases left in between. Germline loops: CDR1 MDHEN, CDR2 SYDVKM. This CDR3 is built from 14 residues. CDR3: CASNQGGRAYEQYF. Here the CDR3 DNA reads TGTGCCAGTAACCAGGGGGGGAGGGCCTACGAGCAGTACTTC.

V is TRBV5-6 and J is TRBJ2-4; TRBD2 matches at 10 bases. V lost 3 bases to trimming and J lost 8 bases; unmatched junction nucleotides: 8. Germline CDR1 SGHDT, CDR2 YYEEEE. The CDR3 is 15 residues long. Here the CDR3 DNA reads TGTGCCAGCAGCTCCATGGGAAGCGGGAGGGACATTCAGTACTTC. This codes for CASSSMGSGRDIQYF.